Detailed here is one TCR beta chain. These data come from a study of blood T cell repertoires in COVID-19. As for the study in general: T cells, B-cell-depleted T cells, or PBMCs supplied cDNA or gDNA.

Those enrolled in Seattle joined during active infection and were followed longitudinally afterward. The J segment lost 0 bases and the V segment lost 5 bases, leaving 1 base of the junction unmatched. Per germline, CDR1 SEHNR and CDR2 FQNEAQ (reference sequence). This CDR3 spans 14 amino acids. TCRdb's copy holds only in-frame clones and misses some; the assay was immunoSEQ multiplex PCR. Of approximately 99,000 clones in the sample, approximately 86% were seen once. This chain connects TRBV7-9 to TRBJ2-1; the match to TRBD1 covers 7 bases. This TCR derives from a man aged 45-65 years with COVID-19, enrolled during active disease. The sample taken for sequencing was peripheral blood. CDR3 residues: CASSRDSSYNEQFF. DNA of the CDR3: TGTGCCAGCAGCCGGGACAGCTCCTACAATGAGCAGTTCTTC.